This T cell receptor (beta chain) was observed in a study of blood T cell repertoires in COVID-19. Trimming left V 3 bases short and J 5 bases short, with 9 bases between. This CDR3 is built from 13 residues. CDR1 is KGHSH, CDR2 LQKENI, per germline. TCRdb's table, derived via immunoSEQ multiplex PCR, lists solely in-frame clones and lacks some. This sample yields about 470,000 clones, of which about 85% are seen a single time; about 0.65% belongs to the top ten. Sequenced sample: PBMCs or T cells enriched from blood (not recorded which). This TCR was recovered from a woman between 18 and 29 years old who had recovered from COVID-19. The genes are TRBV18 and TRBJ2-3; D is unclear. CDR3 in amino acids: CASSPLDGDTQYF. CDR3 coding DNA: TGTGCCAGCTCACCGCTAGATGGAGATACGCAGTATTTT.